This section outlines one T cell receptor (beta chain) sequence together with its context. These data belong to a study of blood T cell repertoires in COVID-19. For the study at large: Samples representing acute and convalescent COVID-19 were sourced from the United States, Italy and Spain. In each case, the material was cDNA or gDNA derived from T cells, B-cell-depleted T cells, or PBMCs.

The germline CDR1 and CDR2 sequences are SGHNT and YYREEE (reference sequence). CDR3 size: 14 residues. Trimming cost V 1 base and J 4 bases; bases outside gene matches: 1. Here immunoSEQ multiplex PCR was the method, and the copy in TCRdb shows in-frame clones only, minus some. The table includes roughly 17,000 clones, about 90% detected once. The chain combines TRBV5-4 with TRBJ1-2; TRBD1 matches at 10 bases. Sequencing was performed on peripheral blood. The clonotype originates from a human donor in a cohort sampled during active COVID-19. The CDR3 sequence: CASSLRDRGYGYTF. As DNA, the CDR3 is TGTGCCAGCAGCTTGAGGGACAGGGGCTATGGCTACACCTTC.